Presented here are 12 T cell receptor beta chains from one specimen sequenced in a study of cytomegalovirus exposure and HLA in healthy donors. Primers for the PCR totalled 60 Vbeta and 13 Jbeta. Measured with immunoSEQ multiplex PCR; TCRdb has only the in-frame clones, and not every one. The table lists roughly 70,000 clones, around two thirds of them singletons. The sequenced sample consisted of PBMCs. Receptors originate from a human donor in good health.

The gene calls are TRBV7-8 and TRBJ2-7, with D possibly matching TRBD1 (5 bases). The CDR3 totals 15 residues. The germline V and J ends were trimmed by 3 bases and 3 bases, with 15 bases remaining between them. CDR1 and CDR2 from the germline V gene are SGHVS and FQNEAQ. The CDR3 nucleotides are TGTGCCAGCAGCTTCACAGGTTCTGGAAACTACGAGCAGTACTTC. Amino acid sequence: CASSFTGSGNYEQYF.

CDR3 loop: CASTQRQVSGNTIYF. In DNA, the CDR3 is TGTGCCAGTACCCAAAGACAAGTCTCTGGAAACACCATATATTTT. This chain uses TRBV19 with TRBJ1-3; D is unclear. This CDR3 has 15 residues. Trimming took off 7 bases at V and 0 bases at J, with 13 bases between the two ends. CDR1 is LNHDA, CDR2 SQIVND, per germline (reference sequence). Drawing the rest from reference TRBV19 and TRBJ1-3, the complete variable domain is DGGITQSPKYLFRKEGQNVTLSCEQNLNHDAMYWYRQDPGQGLRLIYYSQIVNDFQKGDIAEGYSVSREKKESFPLTVTSAQKNPTAFYLCASTQRQVSGNTIYFGEGSWLTVV.

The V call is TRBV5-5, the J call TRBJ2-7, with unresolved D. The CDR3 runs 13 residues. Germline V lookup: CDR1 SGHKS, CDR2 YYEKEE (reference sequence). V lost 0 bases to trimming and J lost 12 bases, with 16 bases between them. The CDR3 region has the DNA TGTGCCAGCAGCTTGGCATCACAGTTCGACCGGTACTTC. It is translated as CASSLASQFDRYF.

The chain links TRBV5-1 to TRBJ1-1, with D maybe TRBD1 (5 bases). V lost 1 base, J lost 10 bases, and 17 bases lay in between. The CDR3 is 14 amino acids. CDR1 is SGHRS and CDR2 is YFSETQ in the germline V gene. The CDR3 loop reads CASSLSGGSSGAFF. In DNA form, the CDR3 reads TGCGCCAGCAGCTTGTCTGGGGGGTCCTCGGGAGCTTTCTTT.

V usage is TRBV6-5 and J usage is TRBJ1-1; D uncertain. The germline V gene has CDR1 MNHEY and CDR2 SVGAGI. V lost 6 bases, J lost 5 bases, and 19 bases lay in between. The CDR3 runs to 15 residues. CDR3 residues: CASSLGPTIRTEAFF. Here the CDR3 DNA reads TGTGCCAGCAGCCTAGGCCCCACTATCAGAACTGAAGCTTTCTTT.

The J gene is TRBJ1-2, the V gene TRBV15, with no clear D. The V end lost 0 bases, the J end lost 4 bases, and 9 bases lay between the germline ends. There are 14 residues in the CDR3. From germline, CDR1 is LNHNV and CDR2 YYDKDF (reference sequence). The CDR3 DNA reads TGTGCCACCAGCAGAGAAAGGCCGGGCTATGGCTACACCTTC. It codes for CATSRERPGYGYTF. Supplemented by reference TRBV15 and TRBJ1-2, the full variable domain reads DAMVIQNPRYQVTQFGKPVTLSCSQTLNHNVMYWYQQKSSQAPKLLFHYYDKDFNNEADTPDNFQSRRPNTSFCFLDIRSPGLGDTAMYLCATSRERPGYGYTFGSGTRLTVV.

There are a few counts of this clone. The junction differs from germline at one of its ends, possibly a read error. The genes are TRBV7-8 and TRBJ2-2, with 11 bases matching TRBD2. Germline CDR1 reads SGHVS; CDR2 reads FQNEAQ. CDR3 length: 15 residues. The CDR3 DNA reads TGTGCCAGCAGCCTAGCGGGAGGGAACACCGGGGAGCTGTTTTTT. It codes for CASSLAGGNTGELFF.

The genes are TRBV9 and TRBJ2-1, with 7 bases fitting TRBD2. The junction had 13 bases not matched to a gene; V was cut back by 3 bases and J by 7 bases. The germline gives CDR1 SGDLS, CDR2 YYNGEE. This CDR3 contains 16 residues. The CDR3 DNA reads TGTGCCAGCAGCGAGGTTCTAGCGGCCCCAAGGAATGAGCAGTTCTTC. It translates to CASSEVLAAPRNEQFF.

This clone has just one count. The CDR3 bases are TGTGCCAGCAGCGTAGAGGACAGGGGTAATGAAAAACTGTTTTTT. This translates into CASSVEDRGNEKLFF. The rearrangement links TRBV9 to TRBJ1-4; TRBD1 agrees at 9 bases. Germline V gene lookup returns CDR1 SGDLS and CDR2 YYNGEE. V shed 0 bases, J shed 4 bases, and the junction held 1 base outside the gene matches. The CDR3 has 15 amino acids.

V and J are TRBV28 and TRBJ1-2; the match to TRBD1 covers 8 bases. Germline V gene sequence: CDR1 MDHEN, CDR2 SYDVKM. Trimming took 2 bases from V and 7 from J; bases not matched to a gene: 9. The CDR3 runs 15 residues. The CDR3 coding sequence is TGTGCCAGCAGTTTACAGGGGGCCTCGCCCCCTGGCTACACCTTC. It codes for CASSLQGASPPGYTF.

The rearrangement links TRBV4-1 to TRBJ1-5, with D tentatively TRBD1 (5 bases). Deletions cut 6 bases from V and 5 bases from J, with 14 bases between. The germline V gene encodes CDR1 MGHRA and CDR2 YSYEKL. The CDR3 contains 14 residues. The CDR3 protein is CASSVAGMYQPQHF. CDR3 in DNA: TGCGCCAGCAGTGTGGCAGGGATGTATCAGCCCCAGCATTTT.

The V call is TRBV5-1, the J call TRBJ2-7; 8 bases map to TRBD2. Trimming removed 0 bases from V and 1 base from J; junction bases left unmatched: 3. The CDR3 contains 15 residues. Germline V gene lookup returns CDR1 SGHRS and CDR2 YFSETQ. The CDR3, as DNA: TGCGCCAGCAGCTTGGATCCTAGCGGGTCCTACGAGCAGTACTTC. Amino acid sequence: CASSLDPSGSYEQYF.